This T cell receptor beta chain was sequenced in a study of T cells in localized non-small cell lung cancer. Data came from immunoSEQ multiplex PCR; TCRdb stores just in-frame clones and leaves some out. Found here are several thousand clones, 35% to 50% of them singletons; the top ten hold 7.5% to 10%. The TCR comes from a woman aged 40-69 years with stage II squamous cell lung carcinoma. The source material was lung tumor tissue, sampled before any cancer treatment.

The DNA of the CDR3 is TGTGCCAGCAGGAGGACAGGGCGAGGCTACACCTTC. Translating gives CASRRTGRGYTF. The gene calls are TRBV9 and TRBJ1-2, with 8 bases lining up with TRBD1. The CDR3 loop spans 12 amino acids. With 5 bases clipped from V and 8 bases from J, the junction kept 5 bases outside the gene matches. Germline CDR1 reads SGDLS; CDR2 reads YYNGEE.